Presented here are 20 T cell receptor beta chains from one specimen sequenced in a study of T cell responses to AZD1222 COVID-19 vaccine (dated by TCRdb to about 2021). Library preparation employed the immunoSEQ multiplex PCR assay. The clones in this table, taken by TCRdb from immuneACCESS, are in-frame only. Not every clone is retained; where verified, under half of the shortfall comes from an unresolved V gene, and the cause of the rest is unknown. The sample table holds about 150,000 clones, of which around 84% were seen once. Clones ranked in the top ten supply about 5.4% of the sample. This specimen's time point label, interpreted: about 28 days (+/-7) after the second vaccine dose. This specimen consisted of peripheral blood, obtained 28 days after the second AZD1222 dose. These receptors originate from an adult who received the AZD1222 COVID-19 vaccine.

V is TRBV27 and J is TRBJ1-4, with D maybe TRBD1 (6 bases). Germline assignment: CDR1 MNHEY and CDR2 SMNVEV (reference sequence). The CDR3 runs to 13 residues. Trimming took 6 bases from V and 7 from J, leaving 12 bases between them. CDR3 sequence: CASRPRGGEKLFF. CDR3 sequence (DNA): TGTGCCAGCAGGCCCAGGGGTGGTGAAAAACTGTTTTTT. Supplemented by reference TRBV27 and TRBJ1-4, the full variable domain reads EAQVTQNPRYLITVTGKKLTVTCSQNMNHEYMSWYRQDPGLGLRQIYYSMNVEVTDKGDVPEGYKVSRKEKRNFPLILESPSPNQTSLYFCASRPRGGEKLFFGSGTQLSVL.

The gene calls are TRBV28 and TRBJ2-7, with 10 nucleotides matching TRBD1. The CDR3 loop spans 14 amino acids. The V and J ends lost 4 bases and 6 bases, in that order; junction bases with no gene match: 6. In germline, CDR1 is MDHEN, CDR2 SYDVKM. CDR3 region: CASSWTGGKAEQYF. CDR3 coding DNA: TGTGCCAGCAGTTGGACAGGGGGAAAGGCCGAGCAGTACTTC.

The gene calls are TRBV28 and TRBJ1-1, with a weak D call TRBD1 (6 bases). V gave up 5 bases and J gave up 1 base, with 20 bases separating them. CDR1 is MDHEN and CDR2 is SYDVKM in the germline V gene. CDR3 length: 17 residues. As DNA, the CDR3 is TGTGCCAGCAGTCTCGTGTCAATTAGGGGGAGGAACACTGAAGCTTTCTTT. Amino acids: CASSLVSIRGRNTEAFF. The variable domain in full, completed from reference TRBV28 and TRBJ1-1, reads DVKVTQSSRYLVKRTGEKVFLECVQDMDHENMFWYRQDPGLGLRLIYFSYDVKMKEKGDIPEGYSVSREKKERFSLILESASTNQTSMYLCASSLVSIRGRNTEAFFGQGTRLTVV.

This clone was counted between two and nine times. This chain links TRBV27 with TRBJ2-7; 7 positions match TRBD2. The V gene end was trimmed by 5 bases and the J gene end by 0 bases; junction bases not matched to a gene: 10. CDR3 length equals 16 residues. Germline lookup yields CDR1 MNHEY and CDR2 SMNVEV (reference sequence). This CDR3 is CASSITAGDTSYEQYF. CDR3 in DNA: TGTGCCAGCAGTATCACGGCGGGGGATACCTCCTACGAGCAGTACTTC.

V usage is TRBV7-6 and J usage is TRBJ1-5; D might be TRBD1 (5 bases). This CDR3 comprises 16 residues. Trimming took off 1 base at V and 2 bases at J, with 12 bases between the two ends. The V gene's germline CDR1 is SGHVS and CDR2 FNYEAQ. CDR3 nucleotides: TGTGCCAGCAGCTTAGTGGCAGGGAAGGGCAATCAGCCCCAGCATTTT. Translation: CASSLVAGKGNQPQHF.

The rearrangement links TRBV5-5 to TRBJ2-3, with 14 bases matching TRBD2. V gave up 4 bases and J gave up 2 bases; unmatched junction bases: 6. CDR1 is SGHKS and CDR2 is YYEKEE in the germline V gene (reference sequence). CDR3 length equals 17 residues. CDR3 nucleotide sequence: TGTGCCAGCAGCCCAGGGACTAGCGGGGGCCCCACAGATACGCAGTATTTT. This translates into CASSPGTSGGPTDTQYF. Together with reference TRBV5-5 and TRBJ2-3, the CDR3 gives the full variable domain: DAGVTQSPTHLIKTRGQQVTLRCSPISGHKSVSWYQQVLGQGPQFIFQYYEKEERGRGNFPDRFSARQFPNYSSELNVNALLLGDSALYLCASSPGTSGGPTDTQYFGPGTRLTVL.

The V gene is TRBV6-5, the J gene TRBJ1-5; tentatively, D is TRBD1 (6 bases). Looked up from germline, CDR1 is MNHEY and CDR2 is SVGAGI. V was cut by 7 bases and J by 9 bases, with 19 bases left in between. The CDR3 length is 14 residues. In DNA form, the CDR3 reads TGTGCCAGCACAACGGAGGCAGGGGCAGGGCCCCAGCATTTT. Translated: CASTTEAGAGPQHF.

The chain joins TRBV4-1 to TRBJ2-7; D gene unclear. Germline CDR1 MGHRA, CDR2 YSYEKL. The CDR3 runs to 14 residues. V was pared by 0 bases and J by 6 bases, with 12 bases between. CDR3 DNA sequence: TGCGCCAGCAGCCAAGATAGTAATGCCCGCGAGCAGTACTTC. It translates to CASSQDSNAREQYF.

This chain's CDR3 is CASSQVAGGVHEQYF. The CDR3 nucleotides read TGCGCCAGCAGCCAAGTAGCGGGAGGGGTACACGAGCAGTACTTC. The V gene is TRBV4-1, the J gene TRBJ2-7; 11 bases align to TRBD2. Germline assignment: CDR1 MGHRA and CDR2 YSYEKL. J gave up 5 bases and V 1 base, and 4 bases lay outside the gene matches. The CDR3 runs 15 residues.

This chain joins TRBV4-2 and TRBJ1-4; D gene uncertain. V was cut by 0 bases and J by 5 bases, with 10 bases left in between. CDR3 length: 15 residues. Looked up from germline, CDR1 is LGHNA and CDR2 is YNFKEQ. The CDR3 region is CASSQEQRPNEKLFF. In DNA, the CDR3 is TGTGCCAGCAGCCAAGAACAGAGGCCGAATGAAAAACTGTTTTTT.

This sequence joins TRBV28 and TRBJ2-1; D remains ambiguous. Germline V CDR1 and CDR2: MDHEN, SYDVKM. The CDR3 is 11 amino acids. The ends were cut back, 5 bases at V and 7 bases at J, with 6 bases in the middle. The DNA for the CDR3 is TGTGCCAGCAGTCTTTTGAATGAGCAGTTCTTC. As protein: CASSLLNEQFF.

The chain has TRBV12-3 or TRBV12-4 and TRBJ1-5; D remains ambiguous. Trimming cost V 6 bases and J 6 bases, with 9 bases left between them. CDR3 length equals 12 residues. The CDR3 DNA follows: TGTGCCAGCAGGGGGATTAGTCAGCCCCAGCATTTT. Protein: CASRGISQPQHF.

The rearrangement uses TRBV27 and TRBJ1-2; no reliable D call. This CDR3 comprises 13 residues. V gave up 2 bases and J gave up 3 bases, with 7 bases separating them. Germline V gene lookup returns CDR1 MNHEY and CDR2 SMNVEV (reference sequence). CDR3 nucleotides: TGTGCCAGCAGTTTAACGGCAGACTATGGCTACACCTTC. Protein: CASSLTADYGYTF.

The chain carries TRBV11-3 and TRBJ2-7; 8 positions agree with TRBD1. Germline V gene data show CDR1 as SGHNT and CDR2 as YENEEA. This CDR3 has 14 amino acids. V dropped 4 bases and J dropped 3; count of bases not matched to a gene: 5. Here the CDR3 reads CASSSRTGNYEQYF. CDR3 coding DNA: TGTGCCAGCAGCTCCCGGACAGGGAACTACGAGCAGTACTTC.

The chain uses TRBV12-3 or TRBV12-4 and TRBJ1-1, with D uncertain. CDR3 size: 12 residues. The ends were cut back, 8 bases at V and 4 bases at J, with 11 bases in the middle. For the CDR3, the DNA is TGTGCCAGCGGAAGGGATATCACTGAAGCTTTCTTT. Translated, it gives CASGRDITEAFF.

The genes are TRBV5-4 and TRBJ1-1; D ambiguous. CDR3 length: 13 amino acids. The germline CDR1 and CDR2 sequences are SGHNT and YYREEE (reference sequence). V was cut by 3 bases and J by 0 bases, with 6 bases left in between. CDR3 sequence reads: CASSSAMNTEAFF. CDR3 nucleotide sequence: TGTGCCAGCAGCTCTGCCATGAACACTGAAGCTTTCTTT.

This chain links TRBV1 with TRBJ1-1. TRBV1 is noted as a pseudogene. This CDR3 is built from 15 residues. DNA for the CDR3: TGCACCAGCAGCCAAGATCGAGACACGGGCACTGAAGCTTTCTTT. Its translation: CTSSQDRDTGTEAFF.

The CDR3 here is CASSPGGYTDTQYF. The CDR3 DNA is TGCGCCAGCAGTCCCGGGGGGTACACAGATACGCAGTATTTT. The V and J genes are TRBV5-1 and TRBJ2-3; 7 bases map to TRBD2. Germline CDR1 and CDR2: SGHRS and YFSETQ. This CDR3 has 14 amino acids. V lost 5 bases, J lost 2 bases, and 5 bases stayed unmatched.

This chain links TRBV19 with TRBJ1-2, with TRBD1 as a possible D gene (5 bases). Germline CDR1 is LNHDA and CDR2 is SQIVND (reference sequence). CDR3 length equals 14 residues. Between the trimmed V and J ends, which lost 5 bases and 6 bases, there was a span of 16 bases. CDR3 amino acids: CASSPRRGMDGYTF. The CDR3 nucleotides are TGTGCCAGTAGTCCCCGTCGGGGCATGGATGGCTACACCTTC.

The chain uses TRBV3-1 (or the pseudogene TRBV3-2) and TRBJ2-7; D ambiguous. V was pared by 2 bases and J by 2 bases, with 10 bases between. The CDR3 is 14 amino acids. Germline values: CDR1 LGHDT, CDR2 YNNKEL (reference sequence). CDR3 protein: CASSQYVGPYEQYF. Written as DNA, the CDR3 is TGTGCCAGCAGCCAATATGTGGGCCCCTACGAGCAGTACTTC.